This TCR beta chain stems from a study of blood T cell repertoires in COVID-19. About the research overall: Acute-phase and convalescent COVID-19 samples originated in the United States, Italy and Spain.

Source study methods: Nucleated cell number was recorded as an estimate derived from reference gene primer amplification. Profiled with immunoSEQ multiplex PCR; TCRdb holds only in-frame clones, not every one. Clone size and the V and J calls come from that table; the DNA yielded D and trimming. The sample consists of around 76,000 clones, 65% to 90% of them appearing once. What was sequenced was peripheral blood. The sequence was obtained from a man aged 25 to 40 with COVID-19, enrolled during active disease.

CDR3 sequence reads: CASSLGGIPSYEQFF. CDR3 nucleotide sequence: TGTGCCAGCAGCTTAGGCGGGATCCCTTCCTATGAGCAGTTCTTC. This rearrangement joins TRBV7-2 to TRBJ2-1; a weak D match, TRBD2 (6 bases). The CDR3 loop spans 15 amino acids. Germline values: CDR1 SGHTA, CDR2 FQGNSA. V dropped 1 base and J dropped 8 bases, with 15 bases sitting between them.